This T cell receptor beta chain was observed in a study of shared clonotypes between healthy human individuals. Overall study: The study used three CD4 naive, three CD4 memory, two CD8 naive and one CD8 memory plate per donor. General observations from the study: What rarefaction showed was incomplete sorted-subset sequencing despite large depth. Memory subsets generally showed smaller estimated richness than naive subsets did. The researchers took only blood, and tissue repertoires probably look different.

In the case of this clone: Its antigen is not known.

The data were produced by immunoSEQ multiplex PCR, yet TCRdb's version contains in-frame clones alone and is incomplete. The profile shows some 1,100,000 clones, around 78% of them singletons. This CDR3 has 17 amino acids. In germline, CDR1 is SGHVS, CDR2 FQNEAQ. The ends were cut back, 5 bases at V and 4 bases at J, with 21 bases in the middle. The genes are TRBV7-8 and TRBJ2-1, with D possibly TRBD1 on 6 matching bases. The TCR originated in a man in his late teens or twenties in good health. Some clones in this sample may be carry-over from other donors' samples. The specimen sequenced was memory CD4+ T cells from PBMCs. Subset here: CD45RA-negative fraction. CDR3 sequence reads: CASSPNSRGSLYNEQFF. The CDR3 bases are TGTGCCAGCAGCCCCAACTCCAGGGGATCCCTATACAATGAGCAGTTCTTC. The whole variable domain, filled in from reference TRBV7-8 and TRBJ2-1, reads GAGVSQSPRYKVAKRGQDVALRCDPISGHVSLFWYQQALGQGPEFLTYFQNEAQLDKSGLPSDRFFAERPEGSVSTLKIQRTQQEDSAVYLCASSPNSRGSLYNEQFFGPGTRLTVL.